The entry below gives a single T cell receptor beta chain sequence along with its context. Compared with germline, one end of the junction differs, possibly owing to a read error. The PCR contained 60 Vbeta and 13 Jbeta primers. Sequencing was performed with immunoSEQ multiplex PCR; in TCRdb, only in-frame clones are kept and a portion is missing. The table includes some 200,000 clones, approximately 80% detected once. This CDR3 has 15 amino acids. CDR1 is SEHNR and CDR2 is FQNEAQ in the germline V gene (reference sequence). These data come from a study of cytomegalovirus exposure and HLA in healthy donors.

The sequence was obtained from a boy aged 5-17 years in good health and CMV-seronegative. The chain is built from TRBV7-9 and TRBJ1-1; maybe TRBD1 (6 bases). Source material: PBMCs. Written as DNA, the CDR3 is TGTTCCAGCAGCTTAAATCGGGACACAAGCCCTAAAGCTTTCTTT. Residues: CSSSLNRDTSPKAFF.